A single sample gave rise to the 10 T cell receptor beta chains below, sequenced in a study of sequential checkpoint blockade in melanoma. Treatment specified: randomized to nivolumab then ipilimumab (arm A) or the reverse (arm B). The table came from immunoSEQ multiplex PCR; TCRdb's copy has only in-frame clones and leaves some out. The table lists about 20,000 clones, 70% to 80% of them singletons, with around 35% in the top ten. Specimen: CD8+ T cells sorted from blood (inferred from file names), collected from a patient given nivolumab and ipilimumab in sequence. The receptors originated from a human donor with melanoma.

This clone has just one count. The chain combines TRBV28 with TRBJ1-5; tentatively, D is TRBD1 (5 bases). Trimming stripped 2 bases from V and 6 bases from J, with 11 bases between. CDR1 MDHEN and CDR2 SYDVKM come from the germline V gene. The CDR3 is 14 amino acids. DNA of the CDR3: TGTGCCAGCAGTTTACGGGGGGGAGGTCAGCCCCAGCATTTT. This codes for CASSLRGGGQPQHF. Supplemented by reference TRBV28 and TRBJ1-5, the full variable domain reads DVKVTQSSRYLVKRTGEKVFLECVQDMDHENMFWYRQDPGLGLRLIYFSYDVKMKEKGDIPEGYSVSREKKERFSLILESASTNQTSMYLCASSLRGGGQPQHFGDGTRLSIL.

This chain joins TRBV7-8 and TRBJ2-7, with D possibly being TRBD2 (6 bases). Trimming left V 4 bases short and J 6 bases short, with 13 bases between. The germline gives CDR1 SGHVS, CDR2 FQNEAQ. The CDR3 extends over 13 amino acids. The CDR3 nucleotides are TGTGCCAGCAGCTCCTGGGGCGGGACCGAGCAGTACTTC. This sequence encodes CASSSWGGTEQYF. Looking up the rest from reference TRBV7-8 and TRBJ2-7 gives the full variable domain: GAGVSQSPRYKVAKRGQDVALRCDPISGHVSLFWYQQALGQGPEFLTYFQNEAQLDKSGLPSDRFFAERPEGSVSTLKIQRTQQEDSAVYLCASSSWGGTEQYFGPGTRLTVT.

V usage is TRBV28 and J usage is TRBJ2-7; 8 bases fit TRBD2. The CDR3 runs to 16 residues. Germline trimming cut 4 bases from V and 3 bases from J; bases unmatched to any gene: 11. CDR1 is MDHEN, CDR2 SYDVKM, per germline. CDR3 nucleotides: TGTGCCAGCAGTTGGTCTCCCACTAGCGGAAGCTACGAGCAGTACTTC. Its protein product is CASSWSPTSGSYEQYF. The variable domain in full, with the rest retrieved from reference TRBV28 and TRBJ2-7, is DVKVTQSSRYLVKRTGEKVFLECVQDMDHENMFWYRQDPGLGLRLIYFSYDVKMKEKGDIPEGYSVSREKKERFSLILESASTNQTSMYLCASSWSPTSGSYEQYFGPGTRLTVT.

Only one count was recorded for this clone. V gene TRBV10-3 combines with J gene TRBJ1-1; no clear D gene. Trimming removed 0 bases at V and 1 base at J, with 6 bases between. In germline, CDR1 is ENHRY, CDR2 SYGVKD. CDR3 size: 14 residues. The CDR3 sequence is CAISESRENTEAFF. The CDR3 region has the DNA TGTGCCATCAGTGAGTCTCGGGAGAACACTGAAGCTTTCTTT.

This clone was seen a handful of times. V gene TRBV6-6 combines with J gene TRBJ1-5, with 7 bases aligning to TRBD1. This CDR3 is 13 amino acids long. In germline, CDR1 is MNHNY, CDR2 SVGAGI (reference sequence). J was trimmed by 6 bases and V by 5 bases; bases with no gene match: 4. The CDR3 DNA sequence: TGTGCCAGCAGTACCGGGACAGCTCAGCCCCAGCATTTT. Protein: CASSTGTAQPQHF.

This sequence joins TRBV5-1 and TRBJ2-7; D call uncertain. The CDR3 has 14 amino acids. Germline V gives CDR1 SGHRS, CDR2 YFSETQ. Trimming removed 8 bases at V and 0 bases at J, with 15 bases between. In nucleotides, the CDR3 is TGCGCCAGTGAGGAAGGCGACTCCTCCTACGAGCAGTACTTC. It translates to CASEEGDSSYEQYF.

This chain uses TRBV27 with TRBJ2-7; the D gene is possibly TRBD1 (6 bases). Germline CDR1 reads MNHEY; CDR2 reads SMNVEV (reference sequence). The CDR3 has 15 residues. V lost 5 bases, J lost 5 bases, and 19 bases lay in between. CDR3 DNA: TGTGCCAGCAGTCAAGAAGGCCAGGGGAACAACGAGCAGTACTTC. It is translated as CASSQEGQGNNEQYF.

The J gene is TRBJ1-2, the V gene TRBV5-4; perhaps TRBD1 as D (6 bases). The V gene lost 5 bases and the J gene lost 5 bases, with 22 bases spanning the gap. The CDR3 totals 16 residues. CDR1 and CDR2 from the germline V gene are SGHNT and YYREEE (reference sequence). Written as DNA, the CDR3 is TGTGCCAGCAGATCCGGTACAGGGATGGGGCAATATGGCTACACCTTC. Its translation is CASRSGTGMGQYGYTF.

The rearrangement uses TRBV9 and TRBJ2-7; 7 bases are a match to TRBD1. The ends lost 0 bases at V and 3 bases at J; junction bases unmatched: 12. The CDR3 is 17 residues long. Looked up from germline, CDR1 is SGDLS and CDR2 is YYNGEE. CDR3 residues: CASSVGTQDRRIYEQYF. The CDR3 bases are TGTGCCAGCAGCGTAGGTACCCAGGACAGGCGGATCTACGAGCAGTACTTC.

This chain uses TRBV4-1 with TRBJ2-7; 10 nucleotides agree with TRBD2. The ends lost 4 bases at V and 5 bases at J; junction bases unmatched: 8. This CDR3 comprises 15 residues. Germline values: CDR1 MGHRA, CDR2 YSYEKL. The DNA for the CDR3 is TGCGCCAGCAGCCCCCTAGCGGGAGACCGCCACGAGCAGTACTTC. Protein sequence: CASSPLAGDRHEQYF.